This T cell receptor beta chain came from a study of T cells in Graves' hyperthyroidism and ophthalmopathy (dated by TCRdb to about 2019). Study-level background: A discovery cohort of 95 to 100 patients, 43 with Graves' ophthalmopathy and about 58 with stable Graves' hyperthyroidism, was used to find distinguishing TCR V-J signatures. Prospective prediction of ophthalmopathy was tested in an independent validation cohort of some 19 hyperthyroidism patients and some 17 patients who later progressed to ophthalmopathy. The roughly 94 discovery patients were randomly divided into training and test sets at a 7:3 ratio. Thyroid tissue and blood T-cell repertoires from about six Graves' hyperthyroidism patients were also compared in the study. After blood sampling, hyperthyroidism patients were treated with methimazole at a starting dose of 30 mg daily, and ophthalmopathy patients were treated with high-dose intravenous methylprednisolone. TCR Vbeta CDR3 sequencing of roughly 140 peripheral blood samples (43 ophthalmopathy, 75 hyperthyroidism and 17 progressor patients) is reported in the paper. Overall study results and their limits: No statistical method was used to fix the sample size in advance, and group allocation was not hidden from the investigators. During validation, the model predicted progression to ophthalmopathy a median of approximately 6 months ahead of onset, with almost 71% sensitivity and 72% to 85% specificity. Blood samples also contained most of the expanded thyroid clonotypes (frequency above 0.001), which suggests that blood repertoires may reflect thyroid immune responses. Ophthalmopathy was separated from stable hyperthyroidism by a 13 V-J signature model, with about 88% sensitivity and around 81% specificity obtained in cross-validation and 80%/75% obtained in testing.

Amplification of TCR beta CDR3 regions was carried out from RNA transcripts. The TCR CDR3 was subjected to a first round of RT-PCR using the HTBI primer set and the Qiagen OneStep RT-PCR kit. Libraries were constructed in a second round of multiplex PCR, after which size selection and purification were performed. The libraries were sequenced on an Illumina HiSeq2000 using paired-end 100 bp reads. Under the source paper's analysis protocol: Raw data were processed with SOAPnuke, discarding reads with adapters, uncalled bases, mean Phred below 15, or no exact constant-primer or identifier match. COPE v1.2.5 was used to merge high-quality paired reads, and clonotypes were defined as unique nucleotide sequences. MiTCR v1.1 was used to align the clonotypes against IMGT TRBV, TRBD and TRBJ reference segments. Only V-J combinations with frequency above 0.0001, covering about 99% of repertoires, were analysed. The TCS score was defined as F50 (clonal expansion) divided by E x V (chaos), with BLOSUM62-based TCRdist calculated between CDR3 peptides within each V-J. Welch's t-statistics and random forest reduced around 520 V-J features to 10 to 15, which were used in a naive Bayes classifier (R e1071). Thyroid-blood repertoire similarity was quantified with the Morisita-Horn index. TCRdb cleaned the public reads at Q25 with fastp, built clones with MiXCR and kept in-frame beta chains. Every CDR3 protein is listed once, alongside the most common genes and DNA of its rows. TCRdb, not the original authors, processed these V and J calls. Within this sample are 500,000 to 600,000 distinct CDR3 sequences, with 40% to 55% of them counted one time only. The ten largest account for around 8% of the sample.

V and J are truncated by 3 bases and 5 bases respectively, leaving an intervening sequence of 18 bases. CDR3 length: 15 amino acids, cysteine to phenylalanine. The retained sequence is limited to the CDR3, 45 bases, with the frame set at the first base. Taken from the germline V gene, the CDR1 and CDR2 loops are SGDLS and YYNGEE. This clonotype was observed a handful of times. No cognate antigen has been identified for it. Base qualities are missing; no much larger clone stands one base away. Graves' hyperthyroidism was defined as stable when no progression to ophthalmopathy occurred over 18 months of follow-up. Hyperthyroidism patients were newly diagnosed, had a disease duration of under 2 months, and were aged 18 to 65 years. Exclusion was applied to patients with uncontrolled infections, other autoimmune diseases, pregnancy or lactation. Diagnoses were established on the basis of clinical symptoms, serum thyroxine and TRAb, thyroid ultrasound, and orbital computed tomography. Total RNA was extracted using Trizol reagent, and RNA quality was assessed on an Agilent 2100 Bioanalyzer.

The sequence joins TRBV9 to TRBJ2-7; a weak D assignment points to TRBD1 (5 bases agree). Sequences were obtained from peripheral blood or thyroid tissue (not recorded which). The TCR was taken from a woman aged 18-29 years with Graves' hyperthyroidism. CDR3 sequence: CASSGQAGQFHEQYF. DNA sequence: TGTGCCAGCAGCGGTCAGGCAGGGCAATTCCACGAGCAGTACTTC.